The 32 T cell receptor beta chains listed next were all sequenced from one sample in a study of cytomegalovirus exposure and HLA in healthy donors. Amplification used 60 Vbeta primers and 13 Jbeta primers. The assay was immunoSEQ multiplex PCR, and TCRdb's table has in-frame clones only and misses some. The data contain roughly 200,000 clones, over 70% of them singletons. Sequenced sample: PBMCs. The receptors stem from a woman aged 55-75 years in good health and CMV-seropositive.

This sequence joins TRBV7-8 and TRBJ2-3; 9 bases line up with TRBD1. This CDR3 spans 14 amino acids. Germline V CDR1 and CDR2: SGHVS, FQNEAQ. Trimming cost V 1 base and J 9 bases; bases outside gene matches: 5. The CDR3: CASSLGTGGGTQYF. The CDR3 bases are TGTGCCAGCAGCTTAGGCACAGGGGGCGGGACGCAGTATTTT.

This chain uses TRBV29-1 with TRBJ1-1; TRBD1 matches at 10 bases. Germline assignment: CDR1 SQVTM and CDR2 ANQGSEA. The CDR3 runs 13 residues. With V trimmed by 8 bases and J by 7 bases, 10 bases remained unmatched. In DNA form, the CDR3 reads TGCAGCTCGGAGACAGGGGGCGCGGATGAAGCTTTCTTT. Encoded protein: CSSETGGADEAFF.

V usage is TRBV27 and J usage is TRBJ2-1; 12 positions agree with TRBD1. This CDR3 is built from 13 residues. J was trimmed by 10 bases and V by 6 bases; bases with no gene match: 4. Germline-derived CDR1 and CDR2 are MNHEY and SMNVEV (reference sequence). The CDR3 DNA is TGTGCCAGCAGGGGACAGGGGGCGGGGGAGCAGTTCTTC. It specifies CASRGQGAGEQFF.

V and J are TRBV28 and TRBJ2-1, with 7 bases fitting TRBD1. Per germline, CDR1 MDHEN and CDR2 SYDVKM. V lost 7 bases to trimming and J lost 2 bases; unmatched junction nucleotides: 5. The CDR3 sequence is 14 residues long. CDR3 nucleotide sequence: TGTGCCAGCAAGGAGACAGGGCCCTACAATGAGCAGTTCTTC. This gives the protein CASKETGPYNEQFF. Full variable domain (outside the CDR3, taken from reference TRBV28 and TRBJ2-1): DVKVTQSSRYLVKRTGEKVFLECVQDMDHENMFWYRQDPGLGLRLIYFSYDVKMKEKGDIPEGYSVSREKKERFSLILESASTNQTSMYLCASKETGPYNEQFFGPGTRLTVL.

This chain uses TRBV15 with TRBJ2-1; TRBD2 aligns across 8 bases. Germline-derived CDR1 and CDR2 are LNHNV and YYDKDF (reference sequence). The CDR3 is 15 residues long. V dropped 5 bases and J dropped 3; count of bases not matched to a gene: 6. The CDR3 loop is CATSRGLADYNEQFF. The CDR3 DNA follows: TGTGCCACCAGCCGAGGACTAGCAGACTACAATGAGCAGTTCTTC.

CDR3 sequence: CASSYSGRIKAFF. CDR3 sequence (DNA): TGTGCCAGCAGTTACTCGGGGCGAATAAAAGCTTTCTTT. The chain joins TRBV6-5 to TRBJ1-1; maybe TRBD1 (5 bases). Germline CDR1 reads MNHEY; CDR2 reads SVGAGI. V was clipped by 0 bases and J by 9 bases, with 11 bases between them. This CDR3 is 13 amino acids long.

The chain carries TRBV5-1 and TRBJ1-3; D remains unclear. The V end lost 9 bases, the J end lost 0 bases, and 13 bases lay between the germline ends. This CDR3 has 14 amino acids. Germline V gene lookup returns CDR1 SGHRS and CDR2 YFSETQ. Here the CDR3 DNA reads TGCGCCACTAAAAGGGAGAGCTCTGGAAACACCATATATTTT. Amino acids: CATKRESSGNTIYF.

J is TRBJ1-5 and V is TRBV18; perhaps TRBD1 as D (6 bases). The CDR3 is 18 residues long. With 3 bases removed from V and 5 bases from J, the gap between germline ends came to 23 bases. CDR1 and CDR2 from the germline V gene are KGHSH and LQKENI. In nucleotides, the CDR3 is TGTGCCAGCTCACCGGTCTCCGGGACACGGGGTATGGATCAGCCCCAGCATTTT. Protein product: CASSPVSGTRGMDQPQHF.

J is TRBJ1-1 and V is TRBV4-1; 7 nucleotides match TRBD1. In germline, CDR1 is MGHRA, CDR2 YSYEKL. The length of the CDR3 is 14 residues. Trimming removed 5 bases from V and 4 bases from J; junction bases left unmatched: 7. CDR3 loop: CASSTLQGTTEAFF. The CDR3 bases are TGCGCCAGCAGCACATTACAGGGGACCACTGAAGCTTTCTTT.

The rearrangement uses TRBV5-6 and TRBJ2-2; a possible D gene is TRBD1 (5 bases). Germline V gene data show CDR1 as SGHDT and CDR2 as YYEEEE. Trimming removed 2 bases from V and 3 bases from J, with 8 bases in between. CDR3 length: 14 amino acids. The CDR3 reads CASSFQGYTGELFF. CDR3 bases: TGTGCCAGCAGCTTCCAGGGTTACACCGGGGAGCTGTTTTTT.

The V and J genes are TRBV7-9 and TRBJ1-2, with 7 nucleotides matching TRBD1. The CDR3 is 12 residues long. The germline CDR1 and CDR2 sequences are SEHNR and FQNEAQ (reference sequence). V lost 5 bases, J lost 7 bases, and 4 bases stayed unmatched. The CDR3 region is CASSQTGFGYTF. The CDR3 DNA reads TGTGCCAGCAGCCAGACAGGGTTTGGCTACACCTTC.

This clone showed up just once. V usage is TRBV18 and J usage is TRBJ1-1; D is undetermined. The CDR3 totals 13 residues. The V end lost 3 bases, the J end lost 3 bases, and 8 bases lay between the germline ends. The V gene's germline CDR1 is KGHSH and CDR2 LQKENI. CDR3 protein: CASSPTRDTEAFF. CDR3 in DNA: TGTGCCAGCTCACCTACACGGGACACTGAAGCTTTCTTT.

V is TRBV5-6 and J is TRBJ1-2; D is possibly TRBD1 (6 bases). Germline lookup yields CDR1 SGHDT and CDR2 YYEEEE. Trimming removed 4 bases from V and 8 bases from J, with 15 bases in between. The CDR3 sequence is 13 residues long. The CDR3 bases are TGTGCCAGCAGCCCCGGGACATCGAGGGGCTACACCTTC. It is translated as CASSPGTSRGYTF.

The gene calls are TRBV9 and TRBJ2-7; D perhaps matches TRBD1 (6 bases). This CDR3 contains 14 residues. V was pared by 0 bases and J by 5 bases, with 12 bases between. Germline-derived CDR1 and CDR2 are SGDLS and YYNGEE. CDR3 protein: CASSVDNRVHEQYF. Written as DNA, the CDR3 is TGTGCCAGCAGCGTAGACAACAGGGTCCACGAGCAGTACTTC.

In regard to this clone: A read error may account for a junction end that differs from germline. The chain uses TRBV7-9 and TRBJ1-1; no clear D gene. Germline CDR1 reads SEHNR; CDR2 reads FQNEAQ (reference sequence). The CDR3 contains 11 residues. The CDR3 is CASSPAGRPSF. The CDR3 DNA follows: TGTGCCAGCAGCCCCGCGGGCAGGCCCTCTTTT.

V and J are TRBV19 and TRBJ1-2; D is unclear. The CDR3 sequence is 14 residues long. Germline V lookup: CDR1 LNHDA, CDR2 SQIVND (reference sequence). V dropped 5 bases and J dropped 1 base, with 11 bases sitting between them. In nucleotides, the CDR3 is TGTGCCAGTAGTCCCCGACTGGTTAACTATGGCTACACCTTC. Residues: CASSPRLVNYGYTF.

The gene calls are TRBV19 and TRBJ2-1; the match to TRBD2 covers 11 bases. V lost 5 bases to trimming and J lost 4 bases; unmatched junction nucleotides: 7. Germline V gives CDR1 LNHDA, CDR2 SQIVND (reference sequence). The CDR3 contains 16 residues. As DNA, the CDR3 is TGTGCCAGTAGTCCTGGGTGGACTAGCGGGTACAATGAGCAGTTCTTC. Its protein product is CASSPGWTSGYNEQFF.

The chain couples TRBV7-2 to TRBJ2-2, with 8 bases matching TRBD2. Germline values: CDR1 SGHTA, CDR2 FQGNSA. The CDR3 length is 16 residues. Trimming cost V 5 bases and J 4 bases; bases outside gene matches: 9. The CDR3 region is CASSLLRAGGTGELFF. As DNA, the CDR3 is TGTGCCAGCAGCCTCCTCCGGGCGGGAGGCACCGGGGAGCTGTTTTTT. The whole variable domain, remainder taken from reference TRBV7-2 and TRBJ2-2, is GAGVSQSPSNKVTEKGKDVELRCDPISGHTALYWYRQSLGQGLEFLIYFQGNSAPDKSGLPSDRFSAERTGGSVSTLTIQRTQQEDSAVYLCASSLLRAGGTGELFFGEGSRLTVL.

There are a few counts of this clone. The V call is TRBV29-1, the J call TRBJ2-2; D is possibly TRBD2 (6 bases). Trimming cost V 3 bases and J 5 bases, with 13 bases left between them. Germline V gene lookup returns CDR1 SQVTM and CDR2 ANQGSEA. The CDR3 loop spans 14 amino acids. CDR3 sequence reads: CSVDRGLRTGELFF. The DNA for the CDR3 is TGCAGCGTTGATCGGGGGTTGAGGACCGGGGAGCTGTTTTTT.

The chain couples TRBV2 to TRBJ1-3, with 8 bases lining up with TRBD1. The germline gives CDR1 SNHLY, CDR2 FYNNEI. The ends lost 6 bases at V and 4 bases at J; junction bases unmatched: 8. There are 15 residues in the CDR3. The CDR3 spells CASRPTGANGNTIYF. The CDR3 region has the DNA TGTGCCAGCAGGCCGACAGGGGCTAACGGAAACACCATATATTTT.

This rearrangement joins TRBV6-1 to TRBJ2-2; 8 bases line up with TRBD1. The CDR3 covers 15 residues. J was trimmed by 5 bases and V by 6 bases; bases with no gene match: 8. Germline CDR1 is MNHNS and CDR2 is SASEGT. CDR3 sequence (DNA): TGTGCCAGCAGGGGGGGACAGGCTGGAACCGGGGAGCTGTTTTTT. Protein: CASRGGQAGTGELFF.

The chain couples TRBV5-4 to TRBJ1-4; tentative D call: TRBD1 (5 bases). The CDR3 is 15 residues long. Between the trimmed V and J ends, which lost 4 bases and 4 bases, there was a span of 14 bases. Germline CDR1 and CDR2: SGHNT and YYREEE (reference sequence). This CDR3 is CASSGGPGGNEKLFF. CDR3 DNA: TGTGCCAGCAGCGGGGGACCCGGGGGTAATGAAAAACTGTTTTTT.

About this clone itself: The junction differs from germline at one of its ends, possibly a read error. The CDR3 spells CASSSGQGTDQLGNAIYF. The CDR3 bases are TGTGCCAGCAGTTCAGGACAGGGGACTGACCAACTTGGAAACGCCATATATTTT. The chain uses TRBV28 and TRBJ1-3; TRBD1 aligns across 9 bases. Germline V CDR1 and CDR2: MDHEN, SYDVKM. The CDR3 has 18 residues. The whole variable domain, remainder taken from reference TRBV28 and TRBJ1-3, is DVKVTQSSRYLVKRTGEKVFLECVQDMDHENMFWYRQDPGLGLRLIYFSYDVKMKEKGDIPEGYSVSREKKERFSLILESASTNQTSMYLCASSSGQGTDQLGNAIYFGEGSWLTVV.

The CDR3 here is CASSVGVVRGDYGYTF. The CDR3 DNA reads as TGTGCCAGCAGCGTAGGGGTGGTCAGGGGGGACTATGGCTACACCTTC. The chain carries TRBV9 and TRBJ1-2; 7 nucleotides line up with TRBD1. CDR3 length: 16 residues. The V gene end was trimmed by 0 bases and the J gene end by 3 bases; junction bases not matched to a gene: 8. Germline V gene sequence: CDR1 SGDLS, CDR2 YYNGEE.

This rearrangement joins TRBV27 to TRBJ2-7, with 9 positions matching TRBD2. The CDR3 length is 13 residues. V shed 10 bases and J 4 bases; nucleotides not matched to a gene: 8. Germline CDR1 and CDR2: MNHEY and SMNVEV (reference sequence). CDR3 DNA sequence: TGTGCCACCGCTAGGCGGGAGGGGTACGAGCAGTACTTC. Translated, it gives CATARREGYEQYF.

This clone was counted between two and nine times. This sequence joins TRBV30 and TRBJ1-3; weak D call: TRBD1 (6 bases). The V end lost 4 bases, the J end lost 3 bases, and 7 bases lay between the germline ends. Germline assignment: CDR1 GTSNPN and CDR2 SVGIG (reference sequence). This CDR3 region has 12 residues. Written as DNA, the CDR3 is TGTGCCTGGAAAGGGGGTGGAAACACCATATATTTT. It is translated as CAWKGGGNTIYF.

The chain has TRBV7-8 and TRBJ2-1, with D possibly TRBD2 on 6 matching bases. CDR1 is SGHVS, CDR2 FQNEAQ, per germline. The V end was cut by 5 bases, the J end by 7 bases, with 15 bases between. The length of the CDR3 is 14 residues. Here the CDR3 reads CASSVSTLANEQFF. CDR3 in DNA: TGTGCCAGCAGCGTTAGTACACTAGCTAATGAGCAGTTCTTC.

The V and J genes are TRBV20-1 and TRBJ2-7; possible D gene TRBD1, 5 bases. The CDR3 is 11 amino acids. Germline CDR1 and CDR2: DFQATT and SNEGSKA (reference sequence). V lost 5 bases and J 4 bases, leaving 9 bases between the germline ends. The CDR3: CSASRVYEQYF. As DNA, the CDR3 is TGCAGTGCTTCCAGGGTGTACGAGCAGTACTTC.

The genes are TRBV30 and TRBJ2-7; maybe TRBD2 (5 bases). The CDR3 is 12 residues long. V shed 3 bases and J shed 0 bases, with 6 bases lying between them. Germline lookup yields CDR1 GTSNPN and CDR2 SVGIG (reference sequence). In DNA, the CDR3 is TGTGCCTGGAGGGACTCCTCCTACGAGCAGTACTTC. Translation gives CAWRDSSYEQYF.

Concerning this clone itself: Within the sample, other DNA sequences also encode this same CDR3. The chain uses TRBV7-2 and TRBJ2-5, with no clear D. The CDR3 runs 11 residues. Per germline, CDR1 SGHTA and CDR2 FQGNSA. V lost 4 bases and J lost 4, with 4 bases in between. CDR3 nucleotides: TGTGCCAGCAGCTCAGGAGAGACCCAGTACTTC. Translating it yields CASSSGETQYF.

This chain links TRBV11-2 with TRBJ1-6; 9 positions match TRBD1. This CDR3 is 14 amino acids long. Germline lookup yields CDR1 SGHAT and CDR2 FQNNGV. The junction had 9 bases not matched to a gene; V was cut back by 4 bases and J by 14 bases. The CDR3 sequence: CASSSQGAAASLHF. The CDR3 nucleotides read TGTGCCAGCAGCTCACAGGGGGCAGCTGCGTCCCTCCACTTT.

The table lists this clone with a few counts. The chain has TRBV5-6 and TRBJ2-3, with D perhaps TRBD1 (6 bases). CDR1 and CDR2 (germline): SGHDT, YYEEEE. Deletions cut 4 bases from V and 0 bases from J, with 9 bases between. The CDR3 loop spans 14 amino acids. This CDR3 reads CASSRQGSTDTQYF. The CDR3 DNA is TGTGCCAGCAGCCGTCAGGGGAGCACAGATACGCAGTATTTT.